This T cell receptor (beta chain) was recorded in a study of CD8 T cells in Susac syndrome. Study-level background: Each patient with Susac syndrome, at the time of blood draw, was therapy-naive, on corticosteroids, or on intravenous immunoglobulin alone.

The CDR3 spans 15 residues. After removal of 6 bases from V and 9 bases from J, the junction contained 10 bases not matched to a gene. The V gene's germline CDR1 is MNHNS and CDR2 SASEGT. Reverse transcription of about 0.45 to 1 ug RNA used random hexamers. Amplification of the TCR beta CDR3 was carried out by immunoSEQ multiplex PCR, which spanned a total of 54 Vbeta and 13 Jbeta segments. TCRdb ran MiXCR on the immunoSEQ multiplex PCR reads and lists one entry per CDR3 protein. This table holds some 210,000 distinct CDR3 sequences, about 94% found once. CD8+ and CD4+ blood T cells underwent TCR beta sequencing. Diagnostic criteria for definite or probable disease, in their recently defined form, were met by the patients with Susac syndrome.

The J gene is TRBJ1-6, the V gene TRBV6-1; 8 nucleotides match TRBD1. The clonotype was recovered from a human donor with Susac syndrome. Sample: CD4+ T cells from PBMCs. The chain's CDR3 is CASSQTTGESSPLHF. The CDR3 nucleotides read TGTGCCAGCAGCCAGACGACAGGGGAGAGTTCACCCCTCCACTTT.